One and the same sample provided the 2 T cell receptor beta chains below, sequenced in a study of T cell responses to AZD1222 COVID-19 vaccine. Sequencing was performed with immunoSEQ multiplex PCR; in TCRdb, only in-frame clones are kept and a portion is missing. The repertoire holds roughly 150,000 clones, with 70% to 90% as singletons. The sequenced sample was peripheral blood, obtained on day 0 of AZD1222 vaccination. Every receptor here comes from an adult in good health.

This clone was seen a handful of times. The chain uses TRBV7-6 and TRBJ2-7; no clear D. V dropped 4 bases and J dropped 0 bases, with 13 bases sitting between them. CDR3 length: 15 residues. Germline V gene sequence: CDR1 SGHVS, CDR2 FNYEAQ. Here the CDR3 reads CASSSHGYGSYEQYF. CDR3 DNA sequence: TGTGCCAGCAGCTCCCACGGGTACGGCTCCTACGAGCAGTACTTC. The whole variable domain, filled in from reference TRBV7-6 and TRBJ2-7, reads GAGVSQSPRYKVTKRGQDVALRCDPISGHVSLYWYRQALGQGPEFLTYFNYEAQQDKSGLPNDRFSAERPEGSISTLTIQRTEQRDSAMYRCASSSHGYGSYEQYFGPGTRLTVT.

The J gene is TRBJ1-5, the V gene TRBV27; 7 bases match TRBD1. The CDR3 is 14 residues long. Germline V gene sequence: CDR1 MNHEY, CDR2 SMNVEV (reference sequence). Trimming at V came to 6 bases and at J to 10 bases, leaving 12 bases not matched to a gene. Here the CDR3 reads CASRSGQVVGPQHF. The CDR3 nucleotides read TGTGCCAGCAGATCTGGACAGGTCGTGGGACCCCAGCATTTT.